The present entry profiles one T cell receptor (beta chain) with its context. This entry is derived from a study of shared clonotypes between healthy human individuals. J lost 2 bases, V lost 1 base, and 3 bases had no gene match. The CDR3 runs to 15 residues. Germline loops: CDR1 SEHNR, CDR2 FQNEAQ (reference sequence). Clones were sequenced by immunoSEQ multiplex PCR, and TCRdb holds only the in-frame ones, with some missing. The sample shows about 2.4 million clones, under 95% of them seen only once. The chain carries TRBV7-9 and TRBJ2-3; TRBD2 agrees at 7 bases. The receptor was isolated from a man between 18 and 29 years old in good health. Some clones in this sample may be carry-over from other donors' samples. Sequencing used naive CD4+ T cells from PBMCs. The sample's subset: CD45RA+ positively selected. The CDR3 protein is CASSLVGGYTDTQYF. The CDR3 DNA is TGTGCCAGCAGCTTAGTGGGGGGGTACACAGATACGCAGTATTTT. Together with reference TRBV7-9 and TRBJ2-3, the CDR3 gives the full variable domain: DTGVSQNPRHKITKRGQNVTFRCDPISEHNRLYWYRQTLGQGPEFLTYFQNEAQLEKSRLLSDRFSAERPKGSFSTLEIQRTEQGDSAMYLCASSLVGGYTDTQYFGPGTRLTVL.